This T cell receptor (beta chain) emerged from a study of beta chain features in type 1 diabetes. V lost 4 bases and J lost 2, with 12 bases in between. Germline V CDR1 and CDR2: KGHSH, LQKENI. The CDR3 covers 14 residues. The study's findings and limits: Insertions were fewer and deletions more numerous at VDJ junctions in type 1 diabetes patients.

Concerning this clone itself: Its antigen is unidentified.

cDNA synthesis used the whole RNA isolate, giving expressed TCRB sequences. Assay used: immunoSEQ multiplex PCR; TCRdb lists only in-frame clones, some missing. The table lists about 140,000 clones, around 7% of them singletons, with roughly 1.4% in the top ten. This chain links TRBV18 with TRBJ2-7, with D possibly TRBD1 on 6 matching bases. Sequenced input: central memory CD4+ T cells from blood. The sequence derives from a woman aged 25 to 45 in good health. Here the CDR3 DNA reads TGTGCCAGCTCACGAGGGGGAGTAACCTACGAGCAGTACTTC. Amino acid sequence: CASSRGGVTYEQYF.